This TCR beta chain was observed in a study of blood T cell repertoires in COVID-19. Study-wide background: Collection of acute and convalescent COVID-19 samples took place in the United States, Italy and Spain. Nucleic acid was either cDNA or gDNA, and it came from T cells, B-cell-depleted T cells, or PBMCs.

How the authors handled the data: Amplified reference gene primers provided the basis for estimating nucleated cell counts. Using immunoSEQ multiplex PCR, the repertoire was profiled, and TCRdb retains in-frame clones only, with some absent. V and J calls and clone size are given by that table; D and trimming were obtained from the DNA. The table records over 95,000 clones, 79% of them present only once. Germline lookup yields CDR1 MNHNS and CDR2 SASEGT. Trimming left V 1 base short and J 2 bases short, with 14 bases between. CDR3 size: 16 residues. This clone has a single count. Sequencing was carried out using peripheral blood. The TCR was taken from an elderly woman with active or convalescent COVID-19. The J gene is TRBJ2-5, the V gene TRBV6-1, with D perhaps matching TRBD1 (7 bases). CDR3 sequence (DNA): TGTGCCAGCAGTGAAGGACAGGGTGGAGGGCAAGAGACCCAGTACTTC. Translated: CASSEGQGGGQETQYF.